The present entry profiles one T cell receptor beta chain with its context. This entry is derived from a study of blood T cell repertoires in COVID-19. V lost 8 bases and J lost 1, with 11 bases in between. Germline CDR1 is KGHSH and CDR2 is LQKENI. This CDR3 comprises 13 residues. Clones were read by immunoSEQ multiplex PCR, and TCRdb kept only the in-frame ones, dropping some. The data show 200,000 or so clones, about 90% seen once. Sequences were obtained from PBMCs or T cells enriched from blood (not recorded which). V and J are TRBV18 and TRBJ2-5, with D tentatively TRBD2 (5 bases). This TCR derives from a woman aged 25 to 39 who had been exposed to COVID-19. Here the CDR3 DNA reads TGTGCCAGCCGTCGAGGGATCCAAGAGACCCAGTACTTC. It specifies CASRRGIQETQYF.